This T cell receptor (beta chain) stems from a study of blood T cell repertoires in COVID-19. The wider study: The United States, Italy and Spain supplied acute and convalescent COVID-19 samples.

The V end was cut by 2 bases, the J end by 3 bases, with 11 bases between. CDR1 is SGHRS, CDR2 YFSETQ, per germline. This CDR3 spans 15 amino acids. Original processing methods: Amplification of reference gene primers provided the estimated nucleated cell counts. Data came from immunoSEQ multiplex PCR; TCRdb stores just in-frame clones and leaves some out. V and J calls and clone size come straight from that table; D and trimming were deduced from the DNA. The sample comprises about 200,000 clones, 82% of which are singletons, and roughly 10% rests with the top ten. This clone was counted ten times or more.

Sequenced material: PBMCs or T cells enriched from blood (not recorded which). The source of this sequence is a man in his forties or fifties who had recovered from COVID-19. The V gene is TRBV5-1, the J gene TRBJ2-2; the D gene is possibly TRBD2 (6 bases). The CDR3 region has the DNA TGCGCCAGCAGCTTAACCGGGGGATACACCGGGGAGCTGTTTTTT. Amino acids: CASSLTGGYTGELFF.